This T cell receptor (beta chain) was recorded in a study of T cells in localized non-small cell lung cancer. Remarks on this clone: Its antigen is not known.

Germline V lookup: CDR1 LNHDA, CDR2 SQIVND (reference sequence). The CDR3 length is 14 residues. With V trimmed by 6 bases and J by 10 bases, 6 bases remained unmatched. Some clones are missing from TCRdb's copy, which holds only in-frame ones; the method was immunoSEQ multiplex PCR. In the table there are about 52,000 clones, around 87% of which are singletons. Findings and caveats of the study: Heterogeneity remains possible, as sequencing covered one tumor region only. Across samples, adjacent lung featured a median 57 of the top 100 tumor clones. Exceeding tumor, uninvolved adjacent lung had the highest T cell clonality. Elevated circulating T cell density in blood was associated with longer overall survival.

The genes are TRBV19 and TRBJ1-4, with TRBD1 identical over 12 bases. This receptor was taken from a female donor with stage II lung adenocarcinoma. Material: PBMCs, obtained before any cancer treatment. The CDR3 DNA follows: TGTGCCAGTAGCACCCGGGACAGGGGGCGAAAACTGTTTTTT. Amino acid sequence: CASSTRDRGRKLFF.